Each of the 8 T cell receptor beta chains below was sequenced from the same sample in a study of shared clonotypes between healthy human individuals. Some clones are missing from TCRdb's copy, which holds only in-frame ones; the method was immunoSEQ multiplex PCR. The table lists around 2,000,000 clones, about 95% of them singletons. Positive CCR7 selection of CD45RO-negative cells yielded the naive CD8 cells, and terminally differentiated effector memory CD45RA+ cells were excluded. Sequencing was done on a sample of naive CD8+ T cells sorted from blood. The receptors originated from a man aged 18 to 35 in good health.

The chain is built from TRBV13 and TRBJ1-6, with a possible D match to TRBD1 (5 bases). The germline V gene has CDR1 PRHDT and CDR2 FYEKMQ (reference sequence). V shed 0 bases and J shed 4 bases, with 13 bases lying between them. The CDR3 consists of 17 residues. CDR3 coding DNA: TGTGCCAGCAGCTTAGGACACGACAGTGAATATAATTCACCCCTCCACTTT. This encodes CASSLGHDSEYNSPLHF.

This clone has just a few counts. Distinct nucleotide sequences in the sample also encode this CDR3. V is TRBV10-3 and J is TRBJ1-1, with D unclear. The CDR3 is 13 residues long. Germline assignment: CDR1 ENHRY and CDR2 SYGVKD. Trimming stripped 0 bases from V and 2 bases from J, with 4 bases between. The CDR3 sequence is CAISESANTEAFF. CDR3 in DNA: TGTGCCATCAGTGAGTCGGCTAACACTGAAGCTTTCTTT.

The genes are TRBV4-1 and TRBJ1-5, with a weak D call TRBD1 (5 bases). The CDR3 extends over 18 amino acids. Germline CDR1 is MGHRA and CDR2 is YSYEKL. The V and J ends lost 0 bases and 3 bases respectively, with 18 bases between them. CDR3 region: CASSQDPGRTGANQPQHF. DNA of the CDR3: TGCGCCAGCAGCCAAGATCCGGGACGGACCGGGGCCAATCAGCCCCAGCATTTT.

CDR3 sequence (DNA): TGCAGCGTTGACTCTGACTACGGGGAGCTGTTTTTT. Its translation is CSVDSDYGELFF. The rearrangement joins TRBV29-1 to TRBJ2-2; D is perhaps TRBD2 (5 bases). The CDR3 runs 12 residues. Trimming removed 3 bases from V and 7 bases from J, with 9 bases in between. From germline, CDR1 is SQVTM and CDR2 ANQGSEA.

To note about this clone: This specimen includes other DNA sequences encoding the same CDR3. CDR3 protein: CASSQGPSGSYEQYF. CDR3 DNA: TGTGCCAGCAGCCAAGGGCCTAGCGGATCCTACGAGCAGTACTTC. The V gene is TRBV14, the J gene TRBJ2-7; 7 bases align to TRBD2. CDR3 length: 15 residues. V shed 1 base and J 1 base; nucleotides not matched to a gene: 4. Germline assignment: CDR1 SGHDN and CDR2 FVKESK.

The chain uses TRBV7-9 and TRBJ2-7, with D perhaps being TRBD1 or TRBD2 (6 bases each). V was shortened by 0 bases and J by 5 bases, with 14 bases between the two germline ends. This CDR3 contains 15 residues. CDR1 is SEHNR, CDR2 FQNEAQ, per germline (reference sequence). In nucleotides, the CDR3 is TGTGCCAGCAGCTTAGCGGGGGGCCTCGACCACGAGCAGTACTTC. It specifies CASSLAGGLDHEQYF.

The V call is TRBV4-3, the J call TRBJ2-1, with D unclear. The CDR3 extends over 16 amino acids. Germline V CDR1 and CDR2: LGHNA, YSLEER. V was pared by 0 bases and J by 4 bases, with 13 bases between. The CDR3 protein is CASSQDGPTAYNEQFF. DNA of the CDR3: TGCGCCAGCAGCCAAGATGGACCTACGGCGTACAATGAGCAGTTCTTC.

This chain links TRBV5-4 with TRBJ2-1; 7 positions match TRBD1. Trimming removed 1 base from V and 1 base from J; junction bases left unmatched: 2. CDR3 length: 15 residues. The germline V gene has CDR1 SGHNT and CDR2 YYREEE (reference sequence). The CDR3 loop is CASSLTGVSYNEQFF. Written as DNA, the CDR3 is TGTGCCAGCAGCTTGACAGGGGTGTCCTACAATGAGCAGTTCTTC.